This note documents a single TCR beta chain sequence. After removal of 7 bases from V and 2 bases from J, the junction contained 5 bases not matched to a gene. Germline V gene sequence: CDR1 SQVTM, CDR2 ANQGSEA. CDR3 size: 12 residues. The record originates from a study of neoadjuvant anti-PD-1 for oral cavity cancer. Clones were sequenced by immunoSEQ multiplex PCR, and TCRdb holds only the in-frame ones, with some missing. There are about 9,300 clones in the sample; around 80% occur only once, and 4% lies in the top ten. Documented time point: after neoadjuvant nivolumab, at surgical resection. The sequences come from PBMCs, collected after nivolumab (anti-PD-1) treatment. This TCR was recovered from a person aged 40 to 85 with oral cavity squamous cell carcinoma. This chain uses TRBV29-1 with TRBJ2-7; 7 bases align to TRBD1. CDR3 residues: CSALTGPYEQYF. In nucleotides, the CDR3 is TGCAGCGCCCTGACAGGGCCCTACGAGCAGTACTTC.